This T cell receptor beta chain was retrieved from a study of cytomegalovirus exposure and HLA in healthy donors. Sequenced by immunoSEQ multiplex PCR; TCRdb stores in-frame clones only, minus some. Among about 110,000 clones listed, 85% to 90% were seen once. Of note for this clone: No antigen is known for it.

With V trimmed by 5 bases and J by 3 bases, 5 bases remained unmatched. The CDR3 is 15 residues long. CDR1 is MNHEY and CDR2 is SMNVEV in the germline V gene (reference sequence). Separate from the roughly 710-subject first cohort, the roughly 120-subject validation cohort was the one that the donors belonged to. Points from the study as a whole: A subsequent analysis found that TCR clusters from the first cohort also tended to co-occur in the roughly 120 validation repertoires, with around 94% of cluster scores above 0.

This rearrangement joins TRBV27 to TRBJ2-1; 9 bases align to TRBD2. The clonotype was recovered from a woman aged 30 to 39 in good health and CMV-seropositive. The material sequenced was PBMCs. The CDR3 region has the DNA TGTGCCAGCAGTCCCAAAGCGGGGGGCTACAATGAGCAGTTCTTC. It translates to CASSPKAGGYNEQFF.